The 8 T cell receptor beta chains reported below all come from one sample, sequenced in a study of cytomegalovirus exposure and HLA in healthy donors. Vbeta (60) and Jbeta (13) primers were used in the PCR. The data were produced by immunoSEQ multiplex PCR, yet TCRdb's version contains in-frame clones alone and is incomplete. The data show some 120,000 clones, around three quarters seen once. The source material was PBMCs. These receptors were taken from a man aged 25-40 years in good health and CMV-seropositive.

This clone was seen a few times. The rearrangement links TRBV19 to TRBJ2-6; maybe TRBD1 (6 bases). Deletions cut 1 base from V and 2 bases from J, with 15 bases between. The CDR3 is made up of 18 amino acids. CDR1 is LNHDA and CDR2 is SQIVND in the germline V gene (reference sequence). CDR3 DNA sequence: TGTGCCAGTAGTATAGGGTCCCCCGCAGGGGCTGGGGCCAACGTCCTGACTTTC. Its translation: CASSIGSPAGAGANVLTF.

The chain carries TRBV6-5 and TRBJ1-6; perhaps TRBD1 as D (5 bases). CDR1 and CDR2 from the germline V gene are MNHEY and SVGAGI. The CDR3 is 15 residues long. Trimming stripped 0 bases from V and 7 bases from J, with 10 bases between. The CDR3 loop is CASSYSAGMNSPLHF. In DNA, the CDR3 is TGTGCCAGCAGTTACTCGGCAGGGATGAATTCACCCCTCCACTTT.

V gene TRBV29-1 combines with J gene TRBJ1-5; 7 bases fit TRBD1. The germline gives CDR1 SQVTM, CDR2 ANQGSEA. This CDR3 is 15 amino acids long. The junction had 10 bases not matched to a gene; V was cut back by 4 bases and J by 4 bases. The CDR3 spells CSVVLSDRPNQPQHF. CDR3 DNA: TGCAGCGTTGTCCTGTCGGACAGGCCGAATCAGCCCCAGCATTTT.

The chain links TRBV4-3 to TRBJ1-4, with D hard to call. Germline loops: CDR1 LGHNA, CDR2 YSLEER. This CDR3 comprises 15 residues. Between the trimmed V and J ends, which lost 1 base and 6 bases, there was a span of 12 bases. CDR3 sequence: CASSQVTGRDEKLFF. CDR3 bases: TGCGCCAGCAGCCAAGTTACCGGTCGTGATGAAAAACTGTTTTTT.

The gene calls are TRBV2 and TRBJ2-1, with TRBD2 as a possible D gene (6 bases). The ends were cut back, 6 bases at V and 4 bases at J, with 13 bases in the middle. The CDR3 length is 14 residues. Per germline, CDR1 SNHLY and CDR2 FYNNEI. The CDR3 protein is CASSKTSSYNEQFF. CDR3 nucleotide sequence: TGTGCCAGCAGCAAAACTAGCAGTTACAATGAGCAGTTCTTC.

The rearrangement uses TRBV19 and TRBJ1-2; 9 bases agree with TRBD1. CDR3 size: 15 residues. V shed 6 bases, J shed 5 bases, and the junction held 10 bases outside the gene matches. Germline assignment: CDR1 LNHDA and CDR2 SQIVND (reference sequence). In nucleotides, the CDR3 is TGTGCCAGTAGAACCAGAACAGGGGGCGCGTATGGCTACACCTTC. Its protein is CASRTRTGGAYGYTF.

The V gene is TRBV27, the J gene TRBJ2-7; 10 nucleotides line up with TRBD2. V dropped 3 bases and J dropped 1; count of bases not matched to a gene: 6. The CDR3 totals 16 residues. Germline values: CDR1 MNHEY, CDR2 SMNVEV (reference sequence). CDR3 region: CASSFLTSGISYEQYF. DNA for the CDR3: TGTGCCAGCAGTTTTCTTACTAGCGGGATTTCCTACGAGCAGTACTTC.

V usage is TRBV15 and J usage is TRBJ2-7; 13 nucleotides align to TRBD2. The germline V gene encodes CDR1 LNHNV and CDR2 YYDKDF (reference sequence). This CDR3 is built from 15 residues. V dropped 3 bases and J dropped 12; count of bases not matched to a gene: 11. This CDR3 reads CATSRGGTSGTGLYF. CDR3 nucleotides: TGTGCCACCAGCAGGGGGGGGACTAGCGGGACCGGGTTGTACTTC. Filled out from reference TRBV15 and TRBJ2-7, the complete variable domain reads DAMVIQNPRYQVTQFGKPVTLSCSQTLNHNVMYWYQQKSSQAPKLLFHYYDKDFNNEADTPDNFQSRRPNTSFCFLDIRSPGLGDTAMYLCATSRGGTSGTGLYFGPGTRLTVT.